This is a list of T cell receptor beta chains from one sample in a study of shared clonotypes between healthy human individuals. Clones were sequenced by immunoSEQ multiplex PCR, and TCRdb holds only the in-frame ones, with some missing. The table lists approximately 1.5 million clones, approximately 98% of them singletons. Sequencing used naive CD4+ T cells sorted from blood. The receptors were gathered from a man under 40 in good health. Both conserved end residues are part of each CDR3.

j_gene,v_gene,CDR3aa
TRBJ2-1,TRBV27,CASSLRAGAGYNEQFF
TRBJ2-2,TRBV27,CASSIHGTGMWLGELFF
TRBJ2-7,TRBV18,CASSPGLAGGTYEQYF
TRBJ2-1,TRBV10-3,CAISDKAGDQFF
TRBJ2-1,TRBV6-6,CASSYLASIYNEQFF
TRBJ1-2,TRBV18,CASSVPQGDYTF
TRBJ1-2,TRBV5-4,CASSLQVDGYTF
TRBJ1-2,TRBV19,CASSTTYGYTF
TRBJ2-7,TRBV14,CASSQVPIRQNEQYF
TRBJ1-4,TRBV5-1,CASRFGDRGLSYEKLFF
TRBJ1-2,TRBV9,CASSVSDLPSANYGYTF
TRBJ2-3,TRBV5-1,CASSLFVTSTDTQYF
TRBJ2-3,TRBV28,CASTLTSGKRQDTQYF
TRBJ1-4,TRBV5-5,CASSFPAAEKLFF
TRBJ1-5,TRBV28,CASSPTTGMISPQHF
TRBJ2-1,TRBV5-1,CASSLFSAGGSYNEQFF
TRBJ2-2,TRBV11-3,CASSPWSAEPNTGELFF
TRBJ2-7,TRBV9,CASSRRQASYEQYF
TRBJ2-7,TRBV15,CATSREAVRVSSEQYF
TRBJ2-4,TRBV7-9,CASSSGGFGGKNIQYF
TRBJ2-7,TRBV7-6,CASSHRQNEQYF
TRBJ2-1,TRBV7-9,CASSLIREGPLWFF
TRBJ2-2,TRBV25-1,CASSELALDAGELFF
TRBJ2-1,TRBV7-3,CASSLFTGDNEQFF
TRBJ2-3,TRBV5-1,CASSSISTDTQYF
TRBJ2-1,TRBV5-4,CASSLVPIMTSENEQFF
TRBJ1-2,TRBV2,CASSDVGAVGYTF
TRBJ1-3,TRBV5-8,CASSLRDRGNTIYF